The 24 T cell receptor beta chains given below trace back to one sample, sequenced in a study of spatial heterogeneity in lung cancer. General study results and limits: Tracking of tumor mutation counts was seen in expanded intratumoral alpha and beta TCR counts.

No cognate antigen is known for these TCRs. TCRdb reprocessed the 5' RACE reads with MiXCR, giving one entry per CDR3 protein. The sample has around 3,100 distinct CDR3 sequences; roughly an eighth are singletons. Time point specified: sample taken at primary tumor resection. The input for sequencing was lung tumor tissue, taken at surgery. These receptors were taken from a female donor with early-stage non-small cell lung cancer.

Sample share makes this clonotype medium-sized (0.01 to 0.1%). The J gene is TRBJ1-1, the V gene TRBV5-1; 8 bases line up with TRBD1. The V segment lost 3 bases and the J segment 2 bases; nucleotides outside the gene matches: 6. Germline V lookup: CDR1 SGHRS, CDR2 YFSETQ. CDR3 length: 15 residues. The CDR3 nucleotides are TGCGCCAGCAGCTCCGAACAGGGGGTAAACACTGAAGCTTTCTTT. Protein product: CASSSEQGVNTEAFF.

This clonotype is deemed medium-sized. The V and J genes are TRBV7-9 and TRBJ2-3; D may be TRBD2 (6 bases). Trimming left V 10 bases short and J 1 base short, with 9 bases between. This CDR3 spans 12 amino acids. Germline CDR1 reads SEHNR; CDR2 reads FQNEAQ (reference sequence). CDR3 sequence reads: CATGLRTDTQYF. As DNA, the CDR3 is TGTGCCACGGGACTTCGCACAGATACGCAGTATTTT. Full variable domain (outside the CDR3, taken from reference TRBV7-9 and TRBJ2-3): DTGVSQNPRHKITKRGQNVTFRCDPISEHNRLYWYRQTLGQGPEFLTYFQNEAQLEKSRLLSDRFSAERPKGSFSTLEIQRTEQGDSAMYLCATGLRTDTQYFGPGTRLTVL.

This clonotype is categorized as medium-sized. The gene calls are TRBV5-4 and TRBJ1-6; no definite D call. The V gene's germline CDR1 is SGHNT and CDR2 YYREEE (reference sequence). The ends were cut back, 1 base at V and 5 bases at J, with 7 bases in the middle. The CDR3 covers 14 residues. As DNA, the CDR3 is TGTGCCAGCAGCTTGTTACAAGATAATTCACCCCTCCACTTT. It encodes CASSLLQDNSPLHF.

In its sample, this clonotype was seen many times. The CDR3, as DNA: TGTGCCAGCAGCTTAGGGCAGGGATCGCTCCCCGGGGAGCTGTTTTTT. Amino acids: CASSLGQGSLPGELFF. The chain recombines TRBV5-4 with TRBJ2-2; tentatively, D is TRBD1 (5 bases). From germline, CDR1 is SGHNT and CDR2 YYREEE (reference sequence). V lost 2 bases and J lost 6, with 17 bases in between. The CDR3 runs to 16 residues.

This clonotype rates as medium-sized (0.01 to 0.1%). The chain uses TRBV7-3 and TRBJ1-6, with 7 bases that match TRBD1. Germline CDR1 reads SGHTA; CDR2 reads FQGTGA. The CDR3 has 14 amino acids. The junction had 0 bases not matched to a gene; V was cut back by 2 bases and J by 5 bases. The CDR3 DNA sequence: TGTGCCAGCAGCTTAGGGACAGATAATTCACCCCTCCACTTT. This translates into CASSLGTDNSPLHF.

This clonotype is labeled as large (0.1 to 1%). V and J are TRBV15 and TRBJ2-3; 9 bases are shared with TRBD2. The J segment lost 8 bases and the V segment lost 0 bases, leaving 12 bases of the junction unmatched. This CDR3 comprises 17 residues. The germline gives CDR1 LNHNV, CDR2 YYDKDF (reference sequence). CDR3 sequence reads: CATSRENLAGTGATQYF. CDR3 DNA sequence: TGTGCCACCAGCAGAGAGAATCTAGCGGGAACCGGAGCTACGCAGTATTTT.

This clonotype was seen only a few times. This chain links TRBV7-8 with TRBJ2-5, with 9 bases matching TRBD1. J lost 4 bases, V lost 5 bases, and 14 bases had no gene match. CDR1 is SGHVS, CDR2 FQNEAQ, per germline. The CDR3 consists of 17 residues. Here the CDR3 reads CASSLRTGVGAGETQYF. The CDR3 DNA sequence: TGTGCCAGCAGCCTCAGGACAGGGGTTGGGGCCGGAGAGACCCAGTACTTC.

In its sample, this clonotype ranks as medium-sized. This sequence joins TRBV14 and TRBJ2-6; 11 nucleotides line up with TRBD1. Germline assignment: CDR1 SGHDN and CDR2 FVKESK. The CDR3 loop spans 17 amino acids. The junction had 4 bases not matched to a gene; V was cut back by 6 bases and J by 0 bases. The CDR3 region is CASRGQGVLSGANVLTF. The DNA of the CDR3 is TGTGCCAGCAGGGGACAGGGGGTCCTCTCTGGGGCCAACGTCCTGACTTTC. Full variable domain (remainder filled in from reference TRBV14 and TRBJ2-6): EAGVTQFPSHSVIEKGQTVTLRCDPISGHDNLYWYRRVMGKEIKFLLHFVKESKQDESGMPNNRFLAERTGGTYSTLKVQPAELEDSGVYFCASRGQGVLSGANVLTFGAGSRLTVL.

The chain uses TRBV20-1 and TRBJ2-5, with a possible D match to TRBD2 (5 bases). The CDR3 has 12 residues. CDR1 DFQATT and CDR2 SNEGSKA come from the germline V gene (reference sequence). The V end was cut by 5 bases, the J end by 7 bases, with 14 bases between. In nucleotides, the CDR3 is TGCAGTGCTGATACTAGTTTAGCGACCCAGTACTTC. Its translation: CSADTSLATQYF.

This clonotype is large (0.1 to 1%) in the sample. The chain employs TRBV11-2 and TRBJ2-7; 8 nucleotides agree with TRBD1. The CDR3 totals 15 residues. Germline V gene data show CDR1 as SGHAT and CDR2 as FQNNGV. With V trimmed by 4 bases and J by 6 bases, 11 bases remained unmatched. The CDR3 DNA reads TGTGCCAGCAGCTCCTATCCCGGGACAGGTGGCGAGCAGTACTTC. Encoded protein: CASSSYPGTGGEQYF.

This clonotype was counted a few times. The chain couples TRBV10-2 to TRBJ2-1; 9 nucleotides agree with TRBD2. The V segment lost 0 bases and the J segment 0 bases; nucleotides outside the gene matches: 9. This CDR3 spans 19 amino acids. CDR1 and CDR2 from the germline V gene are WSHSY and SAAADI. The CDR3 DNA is TGCGCCAGCAGTGAGTCGACTCGGGTAGCGGGAGACTCCTACAATGAGCAGTTCTTC. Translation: CASSESTRVAGDSYNEQFF.

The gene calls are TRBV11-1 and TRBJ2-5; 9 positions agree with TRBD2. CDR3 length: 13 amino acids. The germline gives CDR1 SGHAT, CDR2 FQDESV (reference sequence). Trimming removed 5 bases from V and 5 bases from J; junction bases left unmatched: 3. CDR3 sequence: CASSPGLAETQYF. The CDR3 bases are TGTGCCAGCAGCCCTGGACTAGCGGAGACCCAGTACTTC.

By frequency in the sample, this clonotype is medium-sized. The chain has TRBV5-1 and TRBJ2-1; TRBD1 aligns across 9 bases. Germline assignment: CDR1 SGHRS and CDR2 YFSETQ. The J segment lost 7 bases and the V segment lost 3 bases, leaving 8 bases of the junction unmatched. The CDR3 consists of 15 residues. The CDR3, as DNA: TGCGCCAGCAGCTCGGGGGGACAGGGAAGGAATGAGCAGTTCTTC. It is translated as CASSSGGQGRNEQFF. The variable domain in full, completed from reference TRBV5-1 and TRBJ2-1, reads KAGVTQTPRYLIKTRGQQVTLSCSPISGHRSVSWYQQTPGQGLQFLFEYFSETQRNKGNFPGRFSGRQFSNSRSEMNVSTLELGDSALYLCASSSGGQGRNEQFFGPGTRLTVL.

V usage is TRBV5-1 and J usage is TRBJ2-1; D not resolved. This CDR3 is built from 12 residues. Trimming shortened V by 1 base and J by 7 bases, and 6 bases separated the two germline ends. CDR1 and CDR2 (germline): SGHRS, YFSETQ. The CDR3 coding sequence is TGCGCCAGCAGCTTGAACTTGAATGAGCAGTTCTTC. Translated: CASSLNLNEQFF. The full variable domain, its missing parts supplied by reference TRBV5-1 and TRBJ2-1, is KAGVTQTPRYLIKTRGQQVTLSCSPISGHRSVSWYQQTPGQGLQFLFEYFSETQRNKGNFPGRFSGRQFSNSRSEMNVSTLELGDSALYLCASSLNLNEQFFGPGTRLTVL.

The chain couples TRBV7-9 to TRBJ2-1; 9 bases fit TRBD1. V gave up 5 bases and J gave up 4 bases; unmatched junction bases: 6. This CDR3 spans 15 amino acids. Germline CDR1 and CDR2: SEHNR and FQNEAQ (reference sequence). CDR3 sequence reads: CASSPGQGGYNEQFF. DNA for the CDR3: TGTGCCAGCAGCCCGGGACAGGGTGGTTACAATGAGCAGTTCTTC.

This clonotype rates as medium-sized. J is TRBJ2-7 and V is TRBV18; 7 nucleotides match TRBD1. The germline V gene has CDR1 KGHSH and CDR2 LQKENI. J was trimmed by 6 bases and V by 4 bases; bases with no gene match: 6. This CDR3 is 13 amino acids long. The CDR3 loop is CASSLGQQGEQYF. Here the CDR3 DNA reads TGTGCCAGCTCACTGGGACAGCAGGGCGAGCAGTACTTC.

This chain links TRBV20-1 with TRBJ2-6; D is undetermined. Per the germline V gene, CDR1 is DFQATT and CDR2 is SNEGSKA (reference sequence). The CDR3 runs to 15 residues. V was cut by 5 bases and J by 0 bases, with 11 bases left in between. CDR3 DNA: TGCAGTGCTCCCCGCGGCCACTCTGGGGCCAACGTCCTGACTTTC. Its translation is CSAPRGHSGANVLTF.

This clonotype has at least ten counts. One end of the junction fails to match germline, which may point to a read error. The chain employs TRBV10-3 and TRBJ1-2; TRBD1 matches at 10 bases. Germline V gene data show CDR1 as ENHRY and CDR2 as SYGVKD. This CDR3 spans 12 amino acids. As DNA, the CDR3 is TGTGCCATCGGAGCCGGGACAGGGGCCGGATTCTTC. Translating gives CAIGAGTGAGFF.

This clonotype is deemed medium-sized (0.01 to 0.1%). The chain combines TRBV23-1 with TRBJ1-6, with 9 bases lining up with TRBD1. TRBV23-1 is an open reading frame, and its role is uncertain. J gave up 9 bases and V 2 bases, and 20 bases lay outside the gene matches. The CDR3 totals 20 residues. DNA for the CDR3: TGCGCCAGCAGTCAACCCCTGCGTCCTTCGCGCCGGGACAGGGTTTCACCCCTCCACTTT. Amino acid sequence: CASSQPLRPSRRDRVSPLHF.

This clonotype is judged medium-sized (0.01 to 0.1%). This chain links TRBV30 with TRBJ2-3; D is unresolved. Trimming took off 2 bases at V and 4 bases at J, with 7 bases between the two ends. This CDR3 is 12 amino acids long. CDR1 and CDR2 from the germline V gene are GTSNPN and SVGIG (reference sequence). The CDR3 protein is CAWSPSPDTQYF. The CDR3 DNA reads TGTGCCTGGAGTCCCTCCCCAGATACGCAGTATTTT. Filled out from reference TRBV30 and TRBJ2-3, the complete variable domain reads SQTIHQWPATLVQPVGSPLSLECTVEGTSNPNLYWYRQAAGRGLQLLFYSVGIGQISSEVPQNLSASRPQDRQFILSSKKLLLSDSGFYLCAWSPSPDTQYFGPGTRLTVL.

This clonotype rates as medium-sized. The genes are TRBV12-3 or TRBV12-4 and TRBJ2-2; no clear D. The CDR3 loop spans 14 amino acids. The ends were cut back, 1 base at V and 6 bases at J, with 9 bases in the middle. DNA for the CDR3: TGTGCCAGCAGTTTAGTTATAGGCGCCGGGGAGCTGTTTTTT. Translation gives CASSLVIGAGELFF.

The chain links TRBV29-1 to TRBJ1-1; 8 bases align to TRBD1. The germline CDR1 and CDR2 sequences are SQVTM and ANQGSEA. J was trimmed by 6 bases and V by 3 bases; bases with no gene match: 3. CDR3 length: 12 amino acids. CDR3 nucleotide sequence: TGCAGCGTTGATGGACAGGGTTCTGAAGCTTTCTTT. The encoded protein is CSVDGQGSEAFF.

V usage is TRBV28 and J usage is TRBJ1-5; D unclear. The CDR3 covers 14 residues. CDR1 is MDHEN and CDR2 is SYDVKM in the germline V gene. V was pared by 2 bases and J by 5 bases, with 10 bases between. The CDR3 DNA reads TGTGCCAGCAGTTTAATGGGTGGACATCAGCCCCAGCATTTT. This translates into CASSLMGGHQPQHF.

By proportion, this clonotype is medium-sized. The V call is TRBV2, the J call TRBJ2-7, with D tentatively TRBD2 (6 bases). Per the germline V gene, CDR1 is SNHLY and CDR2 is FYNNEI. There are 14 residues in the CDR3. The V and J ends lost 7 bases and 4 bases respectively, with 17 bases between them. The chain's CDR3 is CASTPWGTFYEQYF. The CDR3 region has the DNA TGTGCCAGCACTCCCTGGGGGACTTTTTACGAGCAGTACTTC. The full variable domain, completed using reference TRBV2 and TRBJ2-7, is EPEVTQTPSHQVTQMGQEVILRCVPISNHLYFYWYRQILGQKVEFLVSFYNNEISEKSEIFDDQFSVERPDGSNFTLKIRSTKLEDSAMYFCASTPWGTFYEQYFGPGTRLTVT.